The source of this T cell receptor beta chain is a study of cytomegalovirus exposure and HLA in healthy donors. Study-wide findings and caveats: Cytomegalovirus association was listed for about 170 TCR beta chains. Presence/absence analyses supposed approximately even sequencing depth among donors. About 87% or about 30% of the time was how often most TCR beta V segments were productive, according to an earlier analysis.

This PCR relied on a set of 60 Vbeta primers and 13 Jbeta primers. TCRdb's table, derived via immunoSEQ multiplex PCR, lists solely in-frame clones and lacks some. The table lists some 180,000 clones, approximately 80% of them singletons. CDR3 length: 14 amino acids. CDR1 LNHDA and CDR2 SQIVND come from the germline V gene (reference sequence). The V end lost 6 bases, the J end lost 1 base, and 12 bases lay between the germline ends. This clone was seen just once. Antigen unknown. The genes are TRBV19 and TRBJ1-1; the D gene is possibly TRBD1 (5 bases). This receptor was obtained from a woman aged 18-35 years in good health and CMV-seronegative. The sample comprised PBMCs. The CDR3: CASRGYGANTEAFF. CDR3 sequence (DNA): TGTGCCAGTAGGGGATATGGGGCGAACACTGAAGCTTTCTTT. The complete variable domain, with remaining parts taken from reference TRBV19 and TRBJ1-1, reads DGGITQSPKYLFRKEGQNVTLSCEQNLNHDAMYWYRQDPGQGLRLIYYSQIVNDFQKGDIAEGYSVSREKKESFPLTVTSAQKNPTAFYLCASRGYGANTEAFFGQGTRLTVV.